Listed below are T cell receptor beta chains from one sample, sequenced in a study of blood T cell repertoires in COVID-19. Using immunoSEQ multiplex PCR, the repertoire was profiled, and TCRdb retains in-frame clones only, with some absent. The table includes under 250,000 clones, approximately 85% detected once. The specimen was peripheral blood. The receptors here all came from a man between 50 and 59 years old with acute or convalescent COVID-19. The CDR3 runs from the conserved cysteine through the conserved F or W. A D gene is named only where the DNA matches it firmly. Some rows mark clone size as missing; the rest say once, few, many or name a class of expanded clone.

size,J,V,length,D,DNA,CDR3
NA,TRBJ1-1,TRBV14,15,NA,TGTGCCAGCAGCCCCCTAGAAATTGGCAGGGCTGAAGCTTTCTTT,CASSPLEIGRAEAFF
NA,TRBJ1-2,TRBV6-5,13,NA,TGTGCCAGCAGTTCCCGTGGAGGTCAAGGCTACACCTTC,CASSSRGGQGYTF
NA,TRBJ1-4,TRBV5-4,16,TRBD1,TGTGCCAGCAGCAAATCGACAGGGGAGGGTAATGAAAAACTGTTTTTT,CASSKSTGEGNEKLFF
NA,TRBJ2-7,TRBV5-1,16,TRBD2,TGCGCCAGCAGCCTGGGGACTAGCGGGAAAATTTACGAGCAGTACTTC,CASSLGTSGKIYEQYF
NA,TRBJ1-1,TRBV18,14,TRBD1,TGTGCCAGCTCACCCCCCGGGACAGGGGGTGTAGCTTTCTTT,CASSPPGTGGVAFF
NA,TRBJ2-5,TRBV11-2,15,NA,TGTGCCAGCAGCTCCACGGGGGGCCGGCTTGAGACCCAGTACTTC,CASSSTGGRLETQYF
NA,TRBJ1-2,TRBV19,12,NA,TGTGCCAGTAGTGGCGGGGTCTATGGCTACACCTTC,CASSGGVYGYTF
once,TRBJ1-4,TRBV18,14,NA,TGTGCCAGCTCACCTGGTGGCTCGCCTGAAAAACTGTTTTTT,CASSPGGSPEKLFF
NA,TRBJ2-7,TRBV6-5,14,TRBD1,TGTGCCAGCAGTAAACTACGGGACAGGTACGAGCAGTACTTC,CASSKLRDRYEQYF
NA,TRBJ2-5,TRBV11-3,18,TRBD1,TGTGCCAGCAGCTTAGTCAGGACCGAGACAGGGATTCAAGAGACCCAGTACTTC,CASSLVRTETGIQETQYF
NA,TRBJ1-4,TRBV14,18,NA,TGTGCCAGCAGCCAACTTTACCGGACAGCCTCAATGGGCGAAAAACTGTTTTTT,CASSQLYRTASMGEKLFF
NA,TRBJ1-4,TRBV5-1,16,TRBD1,TGCGCCAGCAGCCTTAACGGACAGGGAAAAAGGGAAAAACTGTTTTTT,CASSLNGQGKREKLFF
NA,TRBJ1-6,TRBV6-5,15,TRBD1,TGTGCCAGCAGTTACTCCGGGACAGGGGAAACACCCCTCCACTTT,CASSYSGTGETPLHF
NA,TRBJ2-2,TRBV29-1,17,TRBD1,TGCAGCGTGGCCGGGACAGCCTCGTCCCTGGTCACCGGGGAGCTGTTTTTT,CSVAGTASSLVTGELFF
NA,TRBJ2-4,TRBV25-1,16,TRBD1,TGTGCCAGCAGTGAAGTAGGGACAGGGTCCAAAAACATTCAGTACTTC,CASSEVGTGSKNIQYF
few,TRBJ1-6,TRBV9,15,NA,TGTGCCAGCAGCTCCCCCGGCAGGCCCTACTCACCCCTCCACTTT,CASSSPGRPYSPLHF
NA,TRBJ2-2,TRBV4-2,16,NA,TGTGCCAGCAGCCAAGACCTTCCCTCGAGCACCGGGGAGCTGTTTTTT,CASSQDLPSSTGELFF
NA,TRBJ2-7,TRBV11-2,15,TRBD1,TGTGCCAGCAGCTTAGCGCCGGGACAGGATTACGAGCAGTACTTC,CASSLAPGQDYEQYF
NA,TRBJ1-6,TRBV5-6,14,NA,TGTGCCAGCGGTCTTACGGGTCGGAATTCACCCCTCCACTTT,CASGLTGRNSPLHF
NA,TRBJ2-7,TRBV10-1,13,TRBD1,TGCGCCAGCAGCCCCGGGACAGGGGCCGAGCAGTACTTC,CASSPGTGAEQYF
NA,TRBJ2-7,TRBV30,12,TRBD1,TGTGCCTGGAGAGGACAGGCGTACGAGCAGTACTTC,CAWRGQAYEQYF
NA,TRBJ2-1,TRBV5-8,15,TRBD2,TGTGCCAGCAGCTTGGGACTAGCGGGAATCAATGAGCAGTTCTTC,CASSLGLAGINEQFF
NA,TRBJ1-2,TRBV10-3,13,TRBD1,TGTGCCATCAGGGGGACAGCTAACTATGGCTACACCTTC,CAIRGTANYGYTF
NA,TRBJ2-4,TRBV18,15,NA,TGTGCCAGCTCACCGAGGGAACGGAGCAAAAACATTCAGTACTTC,CASSPRERSKNIQYF
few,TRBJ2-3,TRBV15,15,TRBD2,TGTGCCACCAGCATTCGGGGGGGGAGTGCAGATACGCAGTATTTT,CATSIRGGSADTQYF
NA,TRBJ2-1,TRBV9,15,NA,TGTGCCAGCAGCGTGCGGGGGACATGGAACAATGAGCAGTTCTTC,CASSVRGTWNNEQFF
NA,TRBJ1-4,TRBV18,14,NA,TGTGCCAGCTCAAAGAGTGCAACTAATGAAAAACTGTTTTTT,CASSKSATNEKLFF